Listed below are T cell receptor beta chains from one sample, sequenced in a study of T cell changes during pregnancy in multiple sclerosis. Data came from immunoSEQ multiplex PCR; TCRdb stores just in-frame clones and leaves some out. Of some 70,000 clones listed, 88% are singletons. Sequenced material: peripheral blood, taken before pregnancy. The receptor set was obtained from a female donor with multiple sclerosis, enrolled in a pregnancy study. CDR3s include the opening cysteine and the closing phenylalanine or tryptophan. A D gene is named only where the DNA matches it firmly. Clone size is not always given. Where it is, it says once, few, many or a class for expanded clones.

abundance	v_gene	j_gene	d_gene	CDR3nt	CDR3aa
-	TRBV9	TRBJ1-2	-	TGTGCCAGCAGCGTAGCAGACCGGGAGGTAGGCTATGGCTACACCTTC	CASSVADREVGYGYTF
-	TRBV18	TRBJ1-3	-	TGTGCCAGCTCCACCATGCCCGAACTTGGAAACACCATATATTTT	CASSTMPELGNTIYF
-	TRBV6-1	TRBJ1-4	TRBD1	TGTGCCAGCAGTGATCACGTCGGGACAGCTGAAAAACTGTTTTTT	CASSDHVGTAEKLFF
-	TRBV7-9	TRBJ2-3	TRBD2	TGTGCCAGCAGCCCTGGTCGGGGCCTAGCGGGCCCTAGCACAGATACGCAGTATTTT	CASSPGRGLAGPSTDTQYF
-	TRBV19	TRBJ1-2	-	TGTGCCAGTAGTATAGAGGAGGGCTTCTATGGCTACACCTTC	CASSIEEGFYGYTF
once	TRBV4-1	TRBJ2-7	-	TGCGCCAGCAGCCAAGGAGGAGATTTCATCTACGAGCAGTACTTC	CASSQGGDFIYEQYF
-	TRBV7-3	TRBJ2-7	-	TGTGCCAGCAGCTTCTCGAACGTTGGGAGGCAGATGATAACCTCCTACGAGCAGTACTTC	CASSFSNVGRQMITSYEQYF
-	TRBV7-9	TRBJ2-1	-	TGTGCCAGCAGCCCAAGTCTGCACAACTACAATGAGCAGTTCTTC	CASSPSLHNYNEQFF
-	TRBV5-1	TRBJ1-1	-	TGCGCCAGCAGCTCGGGACAAGGGAACACTGAAGCTTTCTTT	CASSSGQGNTEAFF
-	TRBV2	TRBJ2-1	-	TGTGCCAGCAGCAGACAGATTTACAATGAGCAGTTCTTC	CASSRQIYNEQFF
once	TRBV30	TRBJ2-2	-	TGTGCCTGTCAAGCTAGCTACGGACCCGGGGAGCTGTTTTTT	CACQASYGPGELFF
-	TRBV12-5	TRBJ2-3	TRBD2	TGTGCTAGTGGTCGTGAGGGAGCGGGGGTAGATACGCAGTATTTT	CASGREGAGVDTQYF
-	TRBV7-2	TRBJ1-6	-	TGTGCCAGCAGCTTAATCATGTCTAATTCACCCCTCCACTTT	CASSLIMSNSPLHF
-	TRBV7-2	TRBJ1-3	TRBD1	TGTGCCAGCAGCTCGGGGACAGGGAACACCATATATTTT	CASSSGTGNTIYF
-	TRBV10-3	TRBJ2-1	-	TGTGCCATCAGTGTTAGGGACTATGGTCGTAGCGGACGGGGGGCAAATGAGCAGTTCTTC	CAISVRDYGRSGRGANEQFF
-	TRBV29-1	TRBJ1-1	TRBD1	TGCAGCGTCCCGAAGACAGGGGGTAGGGACACTGAAGCTTTCTTT	CSVPKTGGRDTEAFF
-	TRBV5-1	TRBJ1-2	TRBD1	TGCGCCAGCAGCTTGACTGGACAGGGCAGCTATGGCTACACCTTC	CASSLTGQGSYGYTF
-	TRBV6-5	TRBJ2-5	-	TGTGCCAGCAGTTACGGGCTAAACAACCAAGAGACCCAGTACTTC	CASSYGLNNQETQYF
-	TRBV6-4	TRBJ2-1	TRBD2	TGTGCCAGCAGTCTAAGCGGGAGTAGTTCCTACAATGAGCAGTTCTTC	CASSLSGSSSYNEQFF
-	TRBV19	TRBJ2-7	-	TGTGCCAGTAGTCCAGCGCAATCCTACGAGCAGTACTTC	CASSPAQSYEQYF
few	TRBV9	TRBJ1-5	-	TGTGCCAGCACTCACGGAGGGCAGCCCCAGCATTTT	CASTHGGQPQHF
-	TRBV5-4	TRBJ2-3	TRBD2	TGTGCCAGCAGCGAAACTAGCGGGAGTAGCACAGATACGCAGTATTTT	CASSETSGSSTDTQYF
-	TRBV6-6	TRBJ2-4	-	TGTGCCAGCAGGAAGAGCATGGACAGCAACATTCAGTACTTC	CASRKSMDSNIQYF
-	TRBV30	TRBJ2-7	-	TGTGCCTGGACTCAGGGTACCTACGAGCAGTACTTC	CAWTQGTYEQYF
-	TRBV11-2	TRBJ1-1	-	TGTGCCAGCAGCTTAAAAGGACAGTTTGAAGCTTTCTTT	CASSLKGQFEAFF
-	TRBV12-5	TRBJ1-2	TRBD1	TGTGCTAGTGGTCGATTTACAGGGGCCAATGGCTACACCTTC	CASGRFTGANGYTF
few	TRBV6-4	TRBJ2-5	TRBD2	TGTGCCAGCAGTGATGGGCTAGCGGGAGGAGAGACCCAGTACTTC	CASSDGLAGGETQYF
-	TRBV30	TRBJ2-2	-	TGTGCCTGGAGTGCACAGGGAACCGGGGAGCTGTTTTTT	CAWSAQGTGELFF
-	TRBV5-1	TRBJ2-7	-	TGCGCCAGCAGCCCACAAGAAGGAGGTCTCGAGCAGTACTTC	CASSPQEGGLEQYF
once	TRBV20-1	TRBJ1-2	-	TGCAGTGCTAGGATGGAGGTGGGCTACACCTTC	CSARMEVGYTF
-	TRBV7-9	TRBJ1-4	-	TGTGCCAGCAGCTTAGCCAGGGTCGAAACTAATGAAAAACTGTTTTTT	CASSLARVETNEKLFF
-	TRBV6-5	TRBJ2-2	-	TGTGCCAGCAGTTACTCGACCAGGGTTGCCGGGGAGCTGTTTTTT	CASSYSTRVAGELFF
once	TRBV9	TRBJ2-1	-	TGTGCCAGCAGCGAGGCCCCTACAGGGTTTTACAATGAGCAGTTCTTC	CASSEAPTGFYNEQFF
-	TRBV6-5	TRBJ1-1	-	TGTGCCAGCCGTCTATGGTCGTCGGACACTGAAGCTTTCTTT	CASRLWSSDTEAFF
-	TRBV19	TRBJ2-7	TRBD2	TGTGCCAGTAGGGCTAGCGGGACCTACGAGCAGTACTTC	CASRASGTYEQYF
-	TRBV29-1	TRBJ1-3	-	TGCAGCGTTTCTTCTAGCTCTGGAAACACCATATATTTT	CSVSSSSGNTIYF
-	TRBV7-6	TRBJ1-6	TRBD1	TGTGCCAGCAGTGCGGACAGGGCCAATTCACCCCTCCACTTT	CASSADRANSPLHF
-	TRBV30	TRBJ1-5	TRBD1	TGTGCCTGGAGGTACTCAGGGGGCGGCAATCAGCCCCAGCATTTT	CAWRYSGGGNQPQHF
-	TRBV10-3	TRBJ1-2	TRBD1	TGTGCCATCAGTGAGTCTACTACTGACAGGGCGGGCTACACCTTC	CAISESTTDRAGYTF
-	TRBV7-6	TRBJ2-3	-	TGTGCCGTTGAGAGGGGGAGAGCCTACACAGATACGCAGTATTTT	CAVERGRAYTDTQYF
-	TRBV29-1	TRBJ1-1	TRBD1	TGCAGCGTTGCCGGAACAGGGGGCGAGGGCACTGAAGCTTTCTTT	CSVAGTGGEGTEAFF
-	TRBV6-1	TRBJ2-7	TRBD2	TGTGCCAGCAGTGACCGGGGTGCGGGGGTCCCCTACGAGCAGTACTTC	CASSDRGAGVPYEQYF
once	TRBV6-5	TRBJ2-3	TRBD2	TGTGCCAGCAGTTTCTTCGGGCAGGGCTGGACTAGCCAACAGTATTTT	CASSFFGQGWTSQQYF
-	TRBV5-1	TRBJ2-7	-	TGCGCCAGCAGCTTGGCGGGGGGCCACGAGCAGTACTTC	CASSLAGGHEQYF
-	TRBV6-1	TRBJ2-4	TRBD1	TGTGCCAGCAGCATCACAGGGGACAAAAACATTCAGTACTTC	CASSITGDKNIQYF
once	TRBV6-5	TRBJ2-7	-	TGTGCCAGCAGTTACGACGCGGCCCTCTCTTACGAGCAGTACTTC	CASSYDAALSYEQYF
-	TRBV7-3	TRBJ1-2	-	TGTGCCAGCAGCTTAAGGGCTGCGGGGAATGGCTACACCTTC	CASSLRAAGNGYTF
-	TRBV5-1	TRBJ2-7	TRBD2	TGCGCCAGCAGCCTGGGCGCACGGGACTACTCCTACGAGCAGTACTTC	CASSLGARDYSYEQYF
-	TRBV30	TRBJ1-5	TRBD1	TGTGCCTGGAGTACTTCGACAGGGATTCAGCCCCAGCATTTT	CAWSTSTGIQPQHF
few	TRBV30	TRBJ1-1	-	TGTGCCTGGAGTGTATCGGGTTCTGCTGAAGCTTTCTTT	CAWSVSGSAEAFF
-	TRBV7-6	TRBJ2-1	-	TGTGCCAGCAGCTTAGAGCTCGTTCCGGGAAGGTCCTACAATGAGCAGTTCTTC	CASSLELVPGRSYNEQFF